This T cell receptor (beta chain) is from a study of T cell repertoires in cytomegalovirus infection. General study findings and limits: Public TCR beta family frequency separated CMV-and-HLA carriers, including in an independent cohort. Within the response measured ex vivo, HLA-C-restricted CMV-specific TCR beta clonotypes were dominant.

TCRdb reprocessed the reads with MiXCR, giving one entry per CDR3 protein. The sample lists some 180,000 distinct CDR3 sequences; more than 9% were seen once. Germline V gene sequence: CDR1 MDHEN, CDR2 SYDVKM. This CDR3 is 15 amino acids long. V was pared by 4 bases and J by 9 bases, with 20 bases between. On this clonotype: The antigen is unknown.

The sequenced sample consisted of PBMCs. V gene TRBV28 combines with J gene TRBJ2-3; D might be TRBD2 (6 bases). The source is a human donor in good health (CMV status not recorded). Some clones in this sample may be carry-over from other donors' samples. CDR3 amino acids: CASSSPGPRAGTQYF. CDR3 bases: TGTGCCAGCAGTTCTCCGGGACCCCGGGCGGGAACGCAGTATTTT.